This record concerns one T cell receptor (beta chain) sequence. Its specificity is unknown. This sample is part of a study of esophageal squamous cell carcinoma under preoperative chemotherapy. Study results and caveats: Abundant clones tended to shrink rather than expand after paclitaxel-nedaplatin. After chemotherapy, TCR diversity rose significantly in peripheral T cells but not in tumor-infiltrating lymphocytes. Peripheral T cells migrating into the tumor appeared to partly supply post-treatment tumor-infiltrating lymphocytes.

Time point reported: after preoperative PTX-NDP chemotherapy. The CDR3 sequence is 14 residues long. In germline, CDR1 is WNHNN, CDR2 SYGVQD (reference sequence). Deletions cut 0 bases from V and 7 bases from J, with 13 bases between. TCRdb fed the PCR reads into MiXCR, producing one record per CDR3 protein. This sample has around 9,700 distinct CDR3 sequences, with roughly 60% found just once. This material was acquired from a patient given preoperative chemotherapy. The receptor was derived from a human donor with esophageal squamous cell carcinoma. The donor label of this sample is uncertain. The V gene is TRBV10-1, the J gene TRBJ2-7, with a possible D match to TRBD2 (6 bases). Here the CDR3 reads CASSESNGGEEQYF. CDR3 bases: TGCGCCAGCAGTGAGTCGAACGGCGGGGAGGAGCAGTACTTC.